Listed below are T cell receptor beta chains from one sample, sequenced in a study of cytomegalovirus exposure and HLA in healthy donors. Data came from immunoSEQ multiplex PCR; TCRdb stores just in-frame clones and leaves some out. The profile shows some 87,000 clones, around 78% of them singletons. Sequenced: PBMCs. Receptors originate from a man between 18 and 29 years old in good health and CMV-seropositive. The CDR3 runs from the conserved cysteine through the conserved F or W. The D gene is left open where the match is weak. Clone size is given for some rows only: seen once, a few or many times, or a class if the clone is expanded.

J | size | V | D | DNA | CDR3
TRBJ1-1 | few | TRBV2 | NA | TGTGCCAGCAGTGGGGGGGGTGACACCCCCTGGGGAGCTTTCTTT | CASSGGGDTPWGAFF
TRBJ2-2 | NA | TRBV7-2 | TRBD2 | TGTGCCAGCAGCCCGGGACTAGCGGGAGCAGAGGGGACCGGGGAGCTGTTTTTT | CASSPGLAGAEGTGELFF
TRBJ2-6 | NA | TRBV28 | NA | TGTGCCAGCAGCACAGGGGCCAACGTCCTGACTTTC | CASSTGANVLTF
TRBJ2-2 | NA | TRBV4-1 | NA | TGCGCCAGCAGCCAGGACAGAACGACGGGGTTGGAGCTGTTTTTT | CASSQDRTTGLELFF
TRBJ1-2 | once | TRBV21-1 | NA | TGTGCCAGCAGCCGTGGGACAGGCCTCTATGGCTACACCTTC | CASSRGTGLYGYTF
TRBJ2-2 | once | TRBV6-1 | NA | TGTGCCAGCAGTGTCGGTGGAGCGGGGGAGCTGTTTTTT | CASSVGGAGELFF
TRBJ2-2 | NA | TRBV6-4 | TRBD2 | TGTGCCAGCAGTGACAGCGGGAGATCGGGGGAGCTGTTTTTT | CASSDSGRSGELFF
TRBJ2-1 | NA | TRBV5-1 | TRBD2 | TGCGCCAGCAGCTTTTTACCAGCGGGAGGGCCTTACAATGAGCAGTTCTTC | CASSFLPAGGPYNEQFF
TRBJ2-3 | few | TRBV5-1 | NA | TGCGCCAGCAGCGTTCTATCTGATACGCAGTATTTT | CASSVLSDTQYF
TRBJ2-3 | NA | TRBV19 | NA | TGTGCCAGTAGTATCGAGGGCCTTACGCAGTATTTT | CASSIEGLTQYF
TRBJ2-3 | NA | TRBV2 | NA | TGTGCCAGCAGCCCCATCCCAGATACGCAGTATTTT | CASSPIPDTQYF
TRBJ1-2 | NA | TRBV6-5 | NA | TGTGCCAGCAGTTACTCGGGGACTTATGGCTACACCTTC | CASSYSGTYGYTF
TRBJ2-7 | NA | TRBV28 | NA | TGTGCCAGCAGTTTTGCGGGGATGGGGACCTACGAGCAGTACTTC | CASSFAGMGTYEQYF
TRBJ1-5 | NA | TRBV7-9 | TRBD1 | TGTGCCAGCAGCTTAGCCCTGGACAGGGGCCTCAATCAGCCCCAGCATTTT | CASSLALDRGLNQPQHF
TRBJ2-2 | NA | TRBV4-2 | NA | TGTGCCAGCAGCCCCGGGGGAGCGGCGAACACCGGGGAGCTGTTTTTT | CASSPGGAANTGELFF
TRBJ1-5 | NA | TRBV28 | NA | TGTGCCAGCAGTTTGGGAGGGTGGGGTCAGCCCCAGCATTTT | CASSLGGWGQPQHF
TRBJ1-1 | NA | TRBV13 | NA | TGTGCCAGCAGCTACCGTAACAGTGAAGCTTTCTTT | CASSYRNSEAFF
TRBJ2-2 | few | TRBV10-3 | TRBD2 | TGTGCCAGCGGGACTAGCGGGAGTGTAGTATCCGGGGAGCTGTTTTTT | CASGTSGSVVSGELFF
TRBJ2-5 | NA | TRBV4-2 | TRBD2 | TGTGCCAGCAGCCCCCACGGGGGGTCTGTGGAGACCCAGTACTTC | CASSPHGGSVETQYF
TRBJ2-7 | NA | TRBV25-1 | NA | TGTGCCAGCAGTGTACAGGGGAGGTACGAGCAGTACTTC | CASSVQGRYEQYF
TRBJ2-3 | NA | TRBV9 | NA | TGTGCCAGCAGCGTAGGACTCCAAGGGGCCGATACGCAGTATTTT | CASSVGLQGADTQYF
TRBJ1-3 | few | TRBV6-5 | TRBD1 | TGTGCCAGCAGTCAGTCGGGACAGTTGGGAAACACCATATATTTT | CASSQSGQLGNTIYF
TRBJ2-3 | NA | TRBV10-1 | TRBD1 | TGCGCCAGCAGCCACACAGGGGCGGAATCGGATACGCAGTATTTT | CASSHTGAESDTQYF
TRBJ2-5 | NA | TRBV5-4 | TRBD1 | TGTGCCAAGACAGGGGGGCGAGAGACCCAGTACTTC | CAKTGGRETQYF
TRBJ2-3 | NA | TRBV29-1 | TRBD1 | TGCAGCGCAGGGACAGGAATAGATACGCAGTATTTT | CSAGTGIDTQYF
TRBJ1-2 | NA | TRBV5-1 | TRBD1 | TGCGCCAGCAGGCGGGACAGGGTGGAGGGCTACACCTTC | CASRRDRVEGYTF
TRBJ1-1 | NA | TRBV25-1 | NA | TGTGCCAGCAGCGGCCATGGGGGAGGGAACACTGAAGCTTTCTTT | CASSGHGGGNTEAFF
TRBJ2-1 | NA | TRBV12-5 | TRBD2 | TGTGCTAGTGGTTTTGGTCCGGGGGGGTACAATGAGCAGTTCTTC | CASGFGPGGYNEQFF
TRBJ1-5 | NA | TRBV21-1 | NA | TGTGCCAGCAGCAAAGATGAGTTGAGCAATCAGCCCCAGCATTTT | CASSKDELSNQPQHF
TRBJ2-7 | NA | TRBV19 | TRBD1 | TGTGCCAGTAGCAGGCGGGACAGGGACCTCTACGAGCAGTACTTC | CASSRRDRDLYEQYF
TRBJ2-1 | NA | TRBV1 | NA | TGCACCAGCACTCTCCCCTTTTCGCTAGAGGCAAACAATGAGCAGTTCTTC | CTSTLPFSLEANNEQFF
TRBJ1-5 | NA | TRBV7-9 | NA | TGTGCCAGCAGCCCCGAGGGACATCAAAATCAGCCCCAGCATTTT | CASSPEGHQNQPQHF
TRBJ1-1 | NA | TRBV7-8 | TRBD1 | TGTGCCAGCAGCGTACCAGGGGGATGGACTGAAGCTTTCTTT | CASSVPGGWTEAFF
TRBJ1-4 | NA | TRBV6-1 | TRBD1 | TGTGCCAGCAGTCCGACAGGGTTTGAGGATGAAAAACTGTTTTTT | CASSPTGFEDEKLFF
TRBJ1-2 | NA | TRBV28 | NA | TGTGCCAGCAGTTTGAGGAACTATGGCTACACCTTC | CASSLRNYGYTF
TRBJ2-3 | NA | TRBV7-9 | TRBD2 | TGTGCCAGCAGCCCACGGACTAGCTCTACTAGCACAGATACGCAGTATTTT | CASSPRTSSTSTDTQYF
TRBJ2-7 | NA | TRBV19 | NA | TGTGCCAGTAGTTCCGACAGGAGAAACGAGCAGTACTTC | CASSSDRRNEQYF
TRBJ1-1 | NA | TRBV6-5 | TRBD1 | TGTGCCAGCAGTCTAAACAGGGGCACTGAAGCTTTCTTT | CASSLNRGTEAFF
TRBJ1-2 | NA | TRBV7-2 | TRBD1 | TGTGCCAGCAGCCTGACAGGGGAGAGTGCCTATGGCTACACCTTC | CASSLTGESAYGYTF
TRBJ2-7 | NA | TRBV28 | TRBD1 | TGTGCCAGCAGTTTACGGACAGGCCCCTCTTACGAGCAGTACTTC | CASSLRTGPSYEQYF
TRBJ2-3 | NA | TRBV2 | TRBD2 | TGTGCCAGCAGCCGCGGGACTAGGGGAGCTGATACGCAGTATTTT | CASSRGTRGADTQYF
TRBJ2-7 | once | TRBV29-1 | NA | TGCAGCCAAGCGGAGCGCGGCGAGCAGTACTTC | CSQAERGEQYF
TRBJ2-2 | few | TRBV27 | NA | TGTGCCAGCAGGAACGGGAGAACCACCGGGGAGCTGTTTTTT | CASRNGRTTGELFF
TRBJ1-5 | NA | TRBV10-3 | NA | TGTGCCATCAGTGAGTCGGGGGGGTTAGGCAATCAGCCCCAGCATTTT | CAISESGGLGNQPQHF
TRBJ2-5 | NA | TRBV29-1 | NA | TGCAGCGTTAGCCCGGGTCAAGAGACCCAGTACTTC | CSVSPGQETQYF
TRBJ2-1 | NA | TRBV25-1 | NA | TGTGCCAGCAGTCCAGCTGGGCCTAAGGATGAGCAGTTCTTC | CASSPAGPKDEQFF